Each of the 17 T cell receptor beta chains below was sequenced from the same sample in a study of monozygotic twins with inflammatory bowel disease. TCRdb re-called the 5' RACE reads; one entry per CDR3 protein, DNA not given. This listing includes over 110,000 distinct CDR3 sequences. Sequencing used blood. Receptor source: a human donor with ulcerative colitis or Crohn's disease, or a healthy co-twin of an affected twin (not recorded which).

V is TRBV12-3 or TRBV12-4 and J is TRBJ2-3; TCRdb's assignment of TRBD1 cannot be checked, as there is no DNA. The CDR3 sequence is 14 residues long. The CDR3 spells CASRGQLFIDTQYF.

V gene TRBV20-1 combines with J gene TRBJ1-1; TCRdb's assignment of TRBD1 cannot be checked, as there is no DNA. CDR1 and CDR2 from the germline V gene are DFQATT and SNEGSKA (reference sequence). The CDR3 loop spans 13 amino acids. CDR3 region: CSARGQGGYEAFF.

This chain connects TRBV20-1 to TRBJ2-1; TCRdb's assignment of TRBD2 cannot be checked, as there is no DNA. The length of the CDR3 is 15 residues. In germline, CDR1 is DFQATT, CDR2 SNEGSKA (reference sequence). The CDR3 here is CSARMLAGRYNEQFF.

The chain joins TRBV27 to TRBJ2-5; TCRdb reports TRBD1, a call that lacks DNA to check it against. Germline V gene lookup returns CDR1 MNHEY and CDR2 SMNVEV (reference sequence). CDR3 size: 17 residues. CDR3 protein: CASSSRSVGRKQETQYF.

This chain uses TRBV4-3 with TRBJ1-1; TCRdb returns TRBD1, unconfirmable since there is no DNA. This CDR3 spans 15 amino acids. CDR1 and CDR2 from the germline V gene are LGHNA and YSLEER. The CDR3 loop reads CASSQRPGMGTEAFF.

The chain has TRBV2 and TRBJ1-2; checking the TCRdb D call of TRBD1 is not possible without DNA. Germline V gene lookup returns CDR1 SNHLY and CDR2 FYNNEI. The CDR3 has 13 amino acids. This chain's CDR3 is CASSDGGNYGYTF. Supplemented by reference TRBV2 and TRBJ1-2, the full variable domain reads EPEVTQTPSHQVTQMGQEVILRCVPISNHLYFYWYRQILGQKVEFLVSFYNNEISEKSEIFDDQFSVERPDGSNFTLKIRSTKLEDSAMYFCASSDGGNYGYTFGSGTRLTVV.

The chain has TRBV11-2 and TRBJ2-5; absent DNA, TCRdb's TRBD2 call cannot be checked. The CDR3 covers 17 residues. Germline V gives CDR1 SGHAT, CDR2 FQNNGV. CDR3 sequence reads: CASSLDASGGAPKTQYF.

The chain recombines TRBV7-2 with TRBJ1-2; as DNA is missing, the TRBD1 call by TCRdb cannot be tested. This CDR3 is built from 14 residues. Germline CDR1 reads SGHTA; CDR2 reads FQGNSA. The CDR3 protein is CASSPAGDNYGYTF.

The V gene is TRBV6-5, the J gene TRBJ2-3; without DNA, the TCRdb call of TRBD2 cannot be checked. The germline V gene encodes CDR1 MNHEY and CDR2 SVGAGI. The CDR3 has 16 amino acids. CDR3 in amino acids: CASSSIAGGRIDTQYF.

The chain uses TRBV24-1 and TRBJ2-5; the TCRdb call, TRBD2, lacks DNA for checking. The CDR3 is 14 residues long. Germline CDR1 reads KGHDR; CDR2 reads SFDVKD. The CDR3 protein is CATSDAGPQETQYF.

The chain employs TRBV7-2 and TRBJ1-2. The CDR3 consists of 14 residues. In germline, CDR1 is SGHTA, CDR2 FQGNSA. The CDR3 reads CASSHSGGEGDYTF.

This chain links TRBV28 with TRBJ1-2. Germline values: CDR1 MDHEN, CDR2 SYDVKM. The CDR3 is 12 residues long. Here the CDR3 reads CASSFHNYGYTF.

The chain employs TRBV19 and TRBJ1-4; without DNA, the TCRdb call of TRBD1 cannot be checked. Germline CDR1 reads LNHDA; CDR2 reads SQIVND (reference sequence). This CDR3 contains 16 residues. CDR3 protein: CASSASFAGRPEKLFF.

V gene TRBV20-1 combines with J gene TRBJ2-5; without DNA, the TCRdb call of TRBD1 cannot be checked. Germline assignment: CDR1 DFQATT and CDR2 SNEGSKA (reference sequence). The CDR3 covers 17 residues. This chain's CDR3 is CSARLPQGQGLQETQYF.

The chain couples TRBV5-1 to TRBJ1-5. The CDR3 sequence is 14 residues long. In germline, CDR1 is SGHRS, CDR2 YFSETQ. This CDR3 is CASSLGSQGQPQHF.

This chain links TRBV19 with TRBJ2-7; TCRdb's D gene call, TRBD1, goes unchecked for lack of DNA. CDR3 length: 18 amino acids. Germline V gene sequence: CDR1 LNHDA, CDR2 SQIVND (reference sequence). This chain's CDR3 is CASSSHRQGAKNDYEQYF.

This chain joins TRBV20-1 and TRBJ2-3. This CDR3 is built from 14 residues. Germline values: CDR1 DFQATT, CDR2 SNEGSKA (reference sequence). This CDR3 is CSAGWLGRTDTQYF.